This T cell receptor beta chain was found in a study of technical replicates of blood from several donors. V shed 7 bases, J shed 4 bases, and the junction held 18 bases outside the gene matches. Germline V CDR1 and CDR2: SNHLY, FYNNEI. This CDR3 comprises 17 residues. Assay: immunoSEQ multiplex PCR; the TCRdb copy retains only in-frame clones and omits some. The table has approximately 88,000 clones, 96% seen once. The chain employs TRBV2 and TRBJ2-5, with 7 nucleotides matching TRBD2. Sequenced material: T cells isolated from PBMCs. This sequence originates from a human donor in good health. CDR3 coding DNA: TGTGCCAGCACGGATTTAGCCGGGCGGGAGAGCGGAGAGACCCAGTACTTC. Its protein is CASTDLAGRESGETQYF.